This entry describes one T cell receptor (beta chain). The data belong to a study of blood T cell repertoires in COVID-19. Sequencing was performed with immunoSEQ multiplex PCR; in TCRdb, only in-frame clones are kept and a portion is missing. The sample includes roughly 60,000 clones, about four fifths of them seen just once. The length of the CDR3 is 15 residues. Germline lookup yields CDR1 SGHTA and CDR2 FQGNSA. The ends lost 5 bases at V and 7 bases at J; junction bases unmatched: 7. Input material: peripheral blood. The source is a woman older than 75 with acute or convalescent COVID-19. The V gene is TRBV7-2, the J gene TRBJ1-6, with 8 bases aligning to TRBD1. CDR3 in DNA: TGTGCCAGCAGCATCGCCGGACAGGGAAATTCACCCCTCCACTTT. Translation: CASSIAGQGNSPLHF.